One sample yielded the 30 T cell receptor beta chains listed below, sequenced in a study of identical twins. MiXCR, run by TCRdb on the 5' RACE reads, gives a single entry per CDR3 protein. The sample gives 500,000 to 600,000 distinct CDR3 sequences, about 20% of which show up once; 0.8% to 1% is in the top ten. The same data also went into a second study, on T cells expressing NK-cell markers.

Sequencing was done on a sample of CD4+ T cells sorted from blood. These receptor sequences come from a woman younger than 30 in good health.

The chain has TRBV5-5 and TRBJ2-7, with no clear D. The CDR3 loop spans 15 amino acids. Germline V gene data show CDR1 as SGHKS and CDR2 as YYEKEE (reference sequence). Trimming took off 0 bases at V and 3 bases at J, with 13 bases between the two ends. The CDR3 reads CASSLEVGRFYEQYF. CDR3 DNA sequence: TGTGCCAGCAGCTTGGAGGTGGGCAGATTCTACGAGCAGTACTTC.

The chain links TRBV25-1 to TRBJ2-1, with 11 bases that match TRBD2. The CDR3 contains 19 residues. V shed 5 bases and J 0 bases; nucleotides not matched to a gene: 12. CDR1 MGHDK and CDR2 SYGVNS come from the germline V gene. The CDR3 DNA reads TGTGCCAGCAGTCCACTCCCCATAGCGGGAGGGGGCTCCTACAATGAGCAGTTCTTC. This gives the protein CASSPLPIAGGGSYNEQFF. Full variable domain (outside the CDR3, taken from reference TRBV25-1 and TRBJ2-1): EADIYQTPRYLVIGTGKKITLECSQTMGHDKMYWYQQDPGMELHLIHYSYGVNSTEKGDLSSESTVSRIRTEHFPLTLESARPSHTSQYLCASSPLPIAGGGSYNEQFFGPGTRLTVL.

The rearrangement joins TRBV20-1 to TRBJ2-7, with unresolved D. V gave up 5 bases and J gave up 3 bases, with 14 bases separating them. The V gene's germline CDR1 is DFQATT and CDR2 SNEGSKA (reference sequence). This CDR3 is built from 13 residues. DNA of the CDR3: TGCAGTGCTTCTACCCCTAGTTACTACGAGCAGTACTTC. Amino acid sequence: CSASTPSYYEQYF.

This clonotype was seen a handful of times. The chain combines TRBV19 with TRBJ2-3; 10 bases line up with TRBD2. Germline values: CDR1 LNHDA, CDR2 SQIVND (reference sequence). The length of the CDR3 is 14 residues. The J segment lost 4 bases and the V segment lost 4 bases, leaving 2 bases of the junction unmatched. The DNA for the CDR3 is TGTGCCAGTAGTACTAGCGGGGGCCCAGATACGCAGTATTTT. The encoded protein is CASSTSGGPDTQYF.

The V call is TRBV20-1, the J call TRBJ2-7; 8 nucleotides align to TRBD1. Germline V gives CDR1 DFQATT, CDR2 SNEGSKA (reference sequence). The CDR3 is 12 residues long. The V gene end was trimmed by 6 bases and the J gene end by 1 base; junction bases not matched to a gene: 2. Here the CDR3 DNA reads TGCAGTGCCCGGACAGGGTCCTACGAGCAGTACTTC. This codes for CSARTGSYEQYF.

Many counts were recorded for this clonotype. The junction does not match germline at one end; this may be a read error. The chain is built from TRBV12-3 or TRBV12-4 and TRBJ2-1; 8 bases are shared with TRBD2. CDR3 size: 15 residues. For the CDR3, the DNA is TGTGCCAGCAGTGTAGCGGGACAAACCTACAATGAGCAGTTCTTC. Amino acid sequence: CASSVAGQTYNEQFF.

The V gene is TRBV20-1, the J gene TRBJ1-6; tentatively, D is TRBD1 (6 bases). This CDR3 spans 13 amino acids. V lost 3 bases and J lost 10, with 13 bases in between. Germline CDR1 DFQATT, CDR2 SNEGSKA (reference sequence). CDR3 sequence: CSASTGKNSPLHF. CDR3 nucleotide sequence: TGCAGTGCTAGTACAGGGAAGAACTCACCCCTCCACTTT.

CDR3 DNA: TGTGCCACCAGCTCATACCCGTATGAGCAGTTCTTC. The encoded protein is CATSSYPYEQFF. The rearrangement joins TRBV15 to TRBJ2-1; no firm D call. This CDR3 comprises 12 residues. Germline V gene lookup returns CDR1 LNHNV and CDR2 YYDKDF (reference sequence). Trimming took off 5 bases at V and 8 bases at J, with 10 bases between the two ends.

The sample holds a few counts of this clonotype. The rearrangement links TRBV5-6 to TRBJ2-2; 8 bases line up with TRBD1. The CDR3 length is 17 residues. The ends lost 0 bases at V and 4 bases at J; junction bases unmatched: 8. The V gene's germline CDR1 is SGHDT and CDR2 YYEEEE. CDR3: CASSLDRGAVPTGELFF. The DNA for the CDR3 is TGTGCCAGCAGCTTGGACAGGGGGGCCGTCCCCACCGGGGAGCTGTTTTTT.

This clonotype was seen only a few times. V and J are TRBV30 and TRBJ1-1, with a weak D call TRBD1 (6 bases). V lost 5 bases to trimming and J lost 10 bases, with 14 bases between them. Germline lookup yields CDR1 GTSNPN and CDR2 SVGIG (reference sequence). The CDR3 loop spans 11 amino acids. This chain's CDR3 is CAWSWGDTAFF. As DNA, the CDR3 is TGTGCCTGGTCCTGGGGGGACACAGCTTTCTTT.

This clonotype has just a few counts. The chain combines TRBV12-3 or TRBV12-4 with TRBJ1-1; D is unresolved. V was clipped by 2 bases and J by 4 bases, with 8 bases between them. This CDR3 contains 13 residues. DNA for the CDR3: TGTGCCAGCAGTTTAACCCGGAGCACTGAAGCTTTCTTT. It is translated as CASSLTRSTEAFF.

V gene TRBV7-9 combines with J gene TRBJ1-2; D might be TRBD1 (6 bases). Germline V gives CDR1 SEHNR, CDR2 FQNEAQ (reference sequence). The CDR3 is made up of 12 amino acids. Between the trimmed V and J ends, which lost 5 bases and 8 bases, there was a span of 12 bases. The CDR3 reads CASSNIRGGYTF. In DNA form, the CDR3 reads TGTGCCAGCAGCAACATCAGGGGCGGCTACACCTTC.

The genes are TRBV7-9 and TRBJ2-1, with TRBD1 as a possible D gene (6 bases). Germline CDR1 is SEHNR and CDR2 is FQNEAQ (reference sequence). Trimming took off 3 bases at V and 6 bases at J, with 15 bases between the two ends. The CDR3 extends over 15 amino acids. CDR3 sequence reads: CASSLGQGQVNEQFF. The DNA for the CDR3 is TGTGCCAGCAGCTTGGGGCAGGGGCAAGTCAATGAGCAGTTCTTC.

V gene TRBV7-9 combines with J gene TRBJ2-3, with a weak D call TRBD2 (5 bases). This CDR3 is 12 amino acids long. Germline CDR1 reads SEHNR; CDR2 reads FQNEAQ (reference sequence). Trimming pared 5 bases from V and 7 bases from J, leaving 10 bases between. In DNA form, the CDR3 reads TGTGCCAGCAGCACCGGGGAGTATACGCAGTATTTT. It is translated as CASSTGEYTQYF.

CDR3: CASSPSRTEAFF. The CDR3 DNA reads TGTGCCAGCTCACCCTCGCGGACTGAAGCTTTCTTT. V usage is TRBV18 and J usage is TRBJ1-1; D remains ambiguous. The germline V and J ends were trimmed by 3 bases and 5 bases, with 7 bases remaining between them. The CDR3 contains 12 residues. Germline V gene lookup returns CDR1 KGHSH and CDR2 LQKENI.

This clonotype was found a few times. J is TRBJ2-1 and V is TRBV9, with 7 bases matching TRBD2. The CDR3 is 15 residues long. The trim removed 0 bases at V and 6 bases at J, leaving 6 bases unmatched. Germline V gene sequence: CDR1 SGDLS, CDR2 YYNGEE. The CDR3 sequence is CASSVDPAGFNEQFF. CDR3 nucleotide sequence: TGTGCCAGCAGCGTAGATCCAGCGGGATTCAATGAGCAGTTCTTC. Drawing the rest from reference TRBV9 and TRBJ2-1, the complete variable domain is DSGVTQTPKHLITATGQRVTLRCSPRSGDLSVYWYQQSLDQGLQFLIQYYNGEERAKGNILERFSAQQFPDLHSELNLSSLELGDSALYFCASSVDPAGFNEQFFGPGTRLTVL.

This chain joins TRBV18 and TRBJ2-7; D not certain. V was trimmed by 3 bases and J by 5 bases, leaving 8 bases between them. Germline loops: CDR1 KGHSH, CDR2 LQKENI. The length of the CDR3 is 12 residues. The CDR3 spells CASSPIKDEQYF. The CDR3 DNA reads TGTGCCAGCTCACCGATCAAGGACGAGCAGTACTTC.

This clonotype turned up a few times. V gene TRBV9 combines with J gene TRBJ1-2, with unresolved D. Germline CDR1 is SGDLS and CDR2 is YYNGEE. The CDR3 has 13 residues. V was shortened by 0 bases and J by 8 bases, with 11 bases between the two germline ends. The CDR3, as DNA: TGTGCCAGCAGCGTAGAGGGTCCGACGGGCTACACCTTC. Translated, it gives CASSVEGPTGYTF. Combining the CDR3 with reference TRBV9 and TRBJ1-2 gives the whole variable domain DSGVTQTPKHLITATGQRVTLRCSPRSGDLSVYWYQQSLDQGLQFLIQYYNGEERAKGNILERFSAQQFPDLHSELNLSSLELGDSALYFCASSVEGPTGYTFGSGTRLTVV.

In this sample, this clonotype turned up once. The chain combines TRBV9 with TRBJ2-1; maybe TRBD2 (6 bases). This CDR3 region has 15 residues. The V end lost 0 bases, the J end lost 2 bases, and 9 bases lay between the germline ends. Germline V gene lookup returns CDR1 SGDLS and CDR2 YYNGEE. The CDR3 DNA is TGTGCCAGCAGCGTAGCGGCGGGAACCTACAATGAGCAGTTCTTC. Translation: CASSVAAGTYNEQFF.

There are a few counts of this clonotype. The chain has TRBV9 and TRBJ2-7, with TRBD1 matching over 12 bases. Germline V lookup: CDR1 SGDLS, CDR2 YYNGEE. The CDR3 loop spans 14 amino acids. J gave up 6 bases and V 4 bases, and 5 bases lay outside the gene matches. The CDR3 coding sequence is TGTGCCAGCAGCACCCGGGACAGGGGGCTCGAGCAGTACTTC. Its protein product is CASSTRDRGLEQYF.

This clonotype was counted only a few times. The chain carries TRBV5-1 and TRBJ2-7; 9 bases match TRBD1. The CDR3 contains 15 residues. The ends lost 4 bases at V and 5 bases at J; junction bases unmatched: 10. The germline gives CDR1 SGHRS, CDR2 YFSETQ. As DNA, the CDR3 is TGCGCCAGCAGCGCATCACAGGGGGCTGTGAACGAGCAGTACTTC. It specifies CASSASQGAVNEQYF. Full variable domain (rest looked up from reference TRBV5-1 and TRBJ2-7): KAGVTQTPRYLIKTRGQQVTLSCSPISGHRSVSWYQQTPGQGLQFLFEYFSETQRNKGNFPGRFSGRQFSNSRSEMNVSTLELGDSALYLCASSASQGAVNEQYFGPGTRLTVT.

This clonotype turned up a few times. This chain connects TRBV24-1 to TRBJ2-1; D possibly corresponds to TRBD2 (6 bases). This CDR3 comprises 13 residues. V gave up 2 bases and J gave up 10 bases, with 11 bases separating them. Germline-derived CDR1 and CDR2 are KGHDR and SFDVKD. The CDR3 DNA is TGTGCCACCAGTGATTCGGGACTCCCAGAGCAGTTCTTC. Protein sequence: CATSDSGLPEQFF.

V gene TRBV2 combines with J gene TRBJ2-3, with D possibly matching TRBD2 (5 bases). This CDR3 contains 15 residues. V shed 4 bases and J shed 8 bases, with 19 bases lying between them. Germline CDR1 SNHLY, CDR2 FYNNEI. CDR3 bases: TGTGCCAGCAGTGGGGGTGGCGGGTCCGAGGCTACGCAGTATTTT. This gives the protein CASSGGGGSEATQYF.

This clonotype was seen only a few times. The CDR3 DNA reads as TGTGCCAGCAGTGACTCATTCCGGGACACCCGCCATCAGCCCCAGCATTTT. Protein: CASSDSFRDTRHQPQHF. The V gene is TRBV6-4, the J gene TRBJ1-5; a weak D match, TRBD1 (6 bases). Germline CDR1 is MRHNA and CDR2 is SNTAGT. V lost 0 bases and J lost 5, with 17 bases in between. This CDR3 is built from 17 residues.

At least ten counts were recorded for this clonotype. The gene calls are TRBV29-1 and TRBJ2-7; the match to TRBD1 covers 7 bases. The CDR3 loop spans 15 amino acids. With V trimmed by 4 bases and J by 1 base, 10 bases remained unmatched. From germline, CDR1 is SQVTM and CDR2 ANQGSEA. The CDR3, as DNA: TGCAGCGTTGGAGTTCGGACAGGCTATTCCTACGAGCAGTACTTC. Its protein product is CSVGVRTGYSYEQYF.

The chain combines TRBV24-1 with TRBJ2-1, with 8 bases lining up with TRBD1. CDR3 length: 17 residues. CDR1 is KGHDR, CDR2 SFDVKD, per germline. V shed 4 bases and J 5 bases; nucleotides not matched to a gene: 12. Here the CDR3 DNA reads TGTGCCACCAGTGACCAAGGGTCCCCAGGGGGCCACAATGAGCAGTTCTTC. This codes for CATSDQGSPGGHNEQFF.

The J gene is TRBJ2-4, the V gene TRBV5-6; no firm D call. Germline V gene data show CDR1 as SGHDT and CDR2 as YYEEEE. This CDR3 comprises 11 residues. V was trimmed by 0 bases and J by 6 bases, leaving 1 base between them. CDR3 loop: CASSLANIQYF. In DNA form, the CDR3 reads TGTGCCAGCAGCTTGGCAAACATTCAGTACTTC.

The CDR3 protein is CASGANAGQPQYF. CDR3 sequence (DNA): TGTGCCAGCGGAGCCAACGCCGGACAGCCTCAGTACTTC. The J gene is TRBJ2-4, the V gene TRBV28; TRBD1 might be the D (6 bases). This CDR3 contains 13 residues. Germline V gene sequence: CDR1 MDHEN, CDR2 SYDVKM. V was shortened by 8 bases and J by 12 bases, with 20 bases between the two germline ends.

The V gene is TRBV3-1, the J gene TRBJ2-7, with D perhaps TRBD1 (6 bases). The germline V and J ends were trimmed by 3 bases and 0 bases, with 12 bases remaining between them. The CDR3 consists of 15 residues. CDR1 and CDR2 (germline): LGHDT, YNNKEL (reference sequence). CDR3 nucleotides: TGTGCCAGCAGCCACGGACAGATGGGCTCCTACGAGCAGTACTTC. As protein: CASSHGQMGSYEQYF.

This clonotype was counted only a few times. This chain joins TRBV20-1 and TRBJ2-3, with D maybe TRBD2 (6 bases). This CDR3 spans 13 amino acids. CDR1 DFQATT and CDR2 SNEGSKA come from the germline V gene (reference sequence). DNA of the CDR3: TGCGTCTGGGAGGCGGGGTCCACAGATACGCAGTATTTT. Translated: CVWEAGSTDTQYF.